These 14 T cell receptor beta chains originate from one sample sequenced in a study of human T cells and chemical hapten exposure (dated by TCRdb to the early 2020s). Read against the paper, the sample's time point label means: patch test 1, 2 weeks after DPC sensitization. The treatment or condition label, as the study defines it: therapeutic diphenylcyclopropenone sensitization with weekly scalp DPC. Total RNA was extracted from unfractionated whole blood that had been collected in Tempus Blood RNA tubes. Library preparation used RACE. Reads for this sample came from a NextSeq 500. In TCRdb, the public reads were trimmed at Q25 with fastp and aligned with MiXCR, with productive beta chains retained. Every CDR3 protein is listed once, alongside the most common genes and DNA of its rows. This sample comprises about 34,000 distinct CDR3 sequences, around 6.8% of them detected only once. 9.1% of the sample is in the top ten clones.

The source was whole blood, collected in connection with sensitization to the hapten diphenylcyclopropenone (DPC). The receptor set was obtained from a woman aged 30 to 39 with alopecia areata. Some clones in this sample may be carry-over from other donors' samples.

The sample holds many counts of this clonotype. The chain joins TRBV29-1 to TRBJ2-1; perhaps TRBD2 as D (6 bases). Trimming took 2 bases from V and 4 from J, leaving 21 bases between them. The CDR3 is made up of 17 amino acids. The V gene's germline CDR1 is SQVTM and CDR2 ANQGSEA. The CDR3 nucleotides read TGCAGCGTTGAATCCTTCTCGCCTCGGGAGCGGTACAATGAGCAGTTCTTC. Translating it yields CSVESFSPRERYNEQFF.

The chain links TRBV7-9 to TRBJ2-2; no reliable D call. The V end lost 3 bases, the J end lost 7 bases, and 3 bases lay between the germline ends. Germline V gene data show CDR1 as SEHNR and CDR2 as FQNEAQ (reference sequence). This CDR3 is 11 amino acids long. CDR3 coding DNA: TGTGCCAGCAGCTTTGGCGGGGAGCTGTTTTTT. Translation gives CASSFGGELFF.

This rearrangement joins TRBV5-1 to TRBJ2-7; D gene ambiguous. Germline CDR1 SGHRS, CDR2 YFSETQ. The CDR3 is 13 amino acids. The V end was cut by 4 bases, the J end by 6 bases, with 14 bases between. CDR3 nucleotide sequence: TGCGCCAGCAGCGAAGCGCTTCTGGGCGAGCAGTACTTC. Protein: CASSEALLGEQYF.

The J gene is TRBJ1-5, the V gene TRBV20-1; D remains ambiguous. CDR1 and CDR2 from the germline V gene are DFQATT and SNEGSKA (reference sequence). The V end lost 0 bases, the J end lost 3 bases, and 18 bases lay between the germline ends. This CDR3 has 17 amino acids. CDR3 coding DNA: TGCAGTGCTAGAGATTCCGGGAAGGAGGGCCTCAATCAGCCCCAGCATTTT. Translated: CSARDSGKEGLNQPQHF.

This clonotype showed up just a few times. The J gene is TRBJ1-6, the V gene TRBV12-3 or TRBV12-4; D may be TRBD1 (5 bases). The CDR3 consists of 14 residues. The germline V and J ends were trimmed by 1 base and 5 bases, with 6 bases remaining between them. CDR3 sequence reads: CASSLGQHNSPLHF. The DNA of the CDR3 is TGTGCCAGCAGTTTAGGACAGCATAATTCACCCCTCCACTTT.

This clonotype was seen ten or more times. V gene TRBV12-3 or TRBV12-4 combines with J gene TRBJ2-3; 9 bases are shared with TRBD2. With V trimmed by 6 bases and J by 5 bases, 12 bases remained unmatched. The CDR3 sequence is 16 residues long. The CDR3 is CASSRSGLAGKDTQYF. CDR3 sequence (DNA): TGTGCCAGCAGCCGGTCGGGGCTAGCGGGGAAAGATACGCAGTATTTT.

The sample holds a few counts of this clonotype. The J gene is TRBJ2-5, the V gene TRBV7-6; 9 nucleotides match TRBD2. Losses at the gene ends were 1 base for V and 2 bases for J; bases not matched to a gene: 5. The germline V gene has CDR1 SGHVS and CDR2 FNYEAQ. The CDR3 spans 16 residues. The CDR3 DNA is TGTGCCAGCAGCTTAGGGCGGGGGGGCCGACAAGAGACCCAGTACTTC. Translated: CASSLGRGGRQETQYF.

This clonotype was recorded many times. The CDR3 sequence is CASSASNQPQHF. The CDR3 DNA sequence: TGTGCCAGCAGCGCTAGCAATCAGCCCCAGCATTTT. The chain joins TRBV5-5 to TRBJ1-5; D is ambiguous. The CDR3 is 12 amino acids. With 4 bases removed from V and 0 bases from J, the gap between germline ends came to 2 bases. Germline CDR1 SGHKS, CDR2 YYEKEE (reference sequence).

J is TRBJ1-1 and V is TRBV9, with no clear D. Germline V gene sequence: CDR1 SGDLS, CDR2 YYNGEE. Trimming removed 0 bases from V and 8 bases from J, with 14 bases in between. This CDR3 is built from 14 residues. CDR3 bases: TGTGCCAGCAGCGTAGGGTCCGGAGGGTCGGAAGCTTTCTTT. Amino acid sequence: CASSVGSGGSEAFF. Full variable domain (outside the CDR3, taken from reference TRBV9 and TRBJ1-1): DSGVTQTPKHLITATGQRVTLRCSPRSGDLSVYWYQQSLDQGLQFLIQYYNGEERAKGNILERFSAQQFPDLHSELNLSSLELGDSALYFCASSVGSGGSEAFFGQGTRLTVV.

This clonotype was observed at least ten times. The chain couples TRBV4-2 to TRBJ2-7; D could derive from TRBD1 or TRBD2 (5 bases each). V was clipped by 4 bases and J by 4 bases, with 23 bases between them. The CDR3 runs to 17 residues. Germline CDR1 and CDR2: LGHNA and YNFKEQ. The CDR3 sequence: CASSPHGSSGTVYEQYF. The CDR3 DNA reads TGTGCCAGCAGCCCTCACGGAAGCTCAGGGACGGTTTACGAGCAGTACTTC.

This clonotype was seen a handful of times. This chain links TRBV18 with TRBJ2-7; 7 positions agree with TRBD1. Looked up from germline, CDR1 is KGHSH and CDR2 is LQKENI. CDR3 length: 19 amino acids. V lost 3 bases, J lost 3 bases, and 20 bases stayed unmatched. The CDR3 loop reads CASSPSGYTGDERNYEQYF. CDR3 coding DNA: TGTGCCAGCTCACCTTCAGGTTACACAGGGGACGAACGAAACTACGAGCAGTACTTC.

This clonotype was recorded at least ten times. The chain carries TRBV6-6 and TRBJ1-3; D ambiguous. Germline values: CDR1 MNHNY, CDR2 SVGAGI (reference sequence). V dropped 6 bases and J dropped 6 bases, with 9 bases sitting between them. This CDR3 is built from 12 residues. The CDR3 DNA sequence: TGTGCCAGCAGGCCCCAGGAAAACACCATATATTTT. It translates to CASRPQENTIYF.

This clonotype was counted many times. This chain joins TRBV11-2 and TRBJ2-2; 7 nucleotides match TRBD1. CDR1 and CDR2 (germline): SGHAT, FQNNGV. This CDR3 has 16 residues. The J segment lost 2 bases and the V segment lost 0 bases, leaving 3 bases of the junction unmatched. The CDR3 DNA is TGTGCCAGCAGCTTAGAGGGGACAGCAAACACCGGGGAGCTGTTTTTT. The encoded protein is CASSLEGTANTGELFF.

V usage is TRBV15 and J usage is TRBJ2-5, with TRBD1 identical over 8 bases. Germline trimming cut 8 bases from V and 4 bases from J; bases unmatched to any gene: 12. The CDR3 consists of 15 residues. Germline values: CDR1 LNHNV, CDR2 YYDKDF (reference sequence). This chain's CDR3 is CATSSPGTGGETQYF. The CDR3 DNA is TGTGCCACCTCTTCACCCGGGACAGGTGGAGAGACCCAGTACTTC.